One and the same sample provided the 21 T cell receptor beta chains below, sequenced in a study of response to subunit inactivated influenza vaccine. MiXCR, applied by TCRdb to the RT-PCR reads, yields one record per CDR3 protein. This table holds 530,000 or so distinct CDR3 sequences, approximately 14% found once. The sample was PBMCs from blood, taken 11 to 12 days after vaccination. These receptors all come from a man over 45 who received an inactivated influenza vaccine.

The chain carries TRBV27 and TRBJ2-3, with a weak D call TRBD1 (5 bases). Deletions cut 1 base from V and 0 bases from J, with 23 bases between. The germline V gene encodes CDR1 MNHEY and CDR2 SMNVEV (reference sequence). The CDR3 is made up of 20 amino acids. CDR3 sequence: CASSLYTGFFTTTSTDTQYF. The CDR3 coding sequence is TGTGCCAGCAGTTTATATACAGGTTTCTTCACTACAACTAGCACAGATACGCAGTATTTT.

This clonotype was detected a few times. The chain uses TRBV14 and TRBJ2-1; 8 bases are a match to TRBD2. The CDR3 runs 16 residues. Germline CDR1 reads SGHDN; CDR2 reads FVKESK. Trimming at V came to 3 bases and at J to 10 bases, leaving 14 bases not matched to a gene. The CDR3 nucleotides are TGTGCCAGCAGCCATCGCCCAGCGGGAGTCTTAGGGGAGCAGTTCTTC. Encoded protein: CASSHRPAGVLGEQFF.

The DNA of the CDR3 is TGTGCCAGCAGTCAGGGTACGAACACCGGGGAGCTGTTTTTT. Its translation is CASSQGTNTGELFF. The V gene is TRBV6-4, the J gene TRBJ2-2; D is possibly TRBD1 (5 bases). The CDR3 is 14 amino acids. Trimming took 5 bases from V and 0 from J, leaving 7 bases between them. Per germline, CDR1 MRHNA and CDR2 SNTAGT.

J is TRBJ2-7 and V is TRBV15, with 9 positions matching TRBD1. With 4 bases clipped from V and 1 base from J, the junction kept 2 bases outside the gene matches. The germline V gene has CDR1 LNHNV and CDR2 YYDKDF (reference sequence). The length of the CDR3 is 14 residues. CDR3 nucleotide sequence: TGTGCCACCAGCAAGACAGGGGGGTCCTACGAGCAGTACTTC. Residues: CATSKTGGSYEQYF.

This clonotype turned up a few times. The CDR3 DNA reads TGTGCCAGCAGCCTACCCCTTAAGGACAGAAACACTGAAGCTTTCTTT. It is translated as CASSLPLKDRNTEAFF. The chain links TRBV7-9 to TRBJ1-1, with D maybe TRBD1 (6 bases). CDR1 is SEHNR and CDR2 is FQNEAQ in the germline V gene (reference sequence). The length of the CDR3 is 16 residues. The V and J ends lost 5 bases and 2 bases respectively, with 18 bases between them. Combining the CDR3 with reference TRBV7-9 and TRBJ1-1 gives the whole variable domain DTGVSQNPRHKITKRGQNVTFRCDPISEHNRLYWYRQTLGQGPEFLTYFQNEAQLEKSRLLSDRFSAERPKGSFSTLEIQRTEQGDSAMYLCASSLPLKDRNTEAFFGQGTRLTVV.

This clonotype was picked up a small number of times. The V and J genes are TRBV12-3 or TRBV12-4 and TRBJ1-5; D not resolved. V was cut by 3 bases and J by 4 bases, with 13 bases left in between. The CDR3 covers 15 residues. This CDR3 is CASSFTRSVNQPQHF. In DNA, the CDR3 is TGTGCCAGCAGTTTTACCAGGTCCGTGAATCAGCCCCAGCATTTT.

The table lists this clonotype with a few counts. This rearrangement joins TRBV25-1 to TRBJ2-2, with D perhaps assigned TRBD1 or TRBD2 (6 bases each). With 3 bases removed from V and 0 bases from J, the gap between germline ends came to 8 bases. The CDR3 is made up of 15 amino acids. Germline CDR1 MGHDK, CDR2 SYGVNS. The CDR3 region is CASSDGGTNTGELFF. The DNA for the CDR3 is TGTGCCAGCAGTGACGGGGGCACGAACACCGGGGAGCTGTTTTTT.

This clonotype was detected ten times or more. This chain uses TRBV12-3 or TRBV12-4 with TRBJ2-3, with 7 nucleotides matching TRBD2. V lost 3 bases, J lost 3 bases, and 3 bases stayed unmatched. The CDR3 covers 14 residues. The CDR3 region is CASSFGGRTDTQYF. In nucleotides, the CDR3 is TGTGCCAGCAGTTTCGGGGGGAGGACAGATACGCAGTATTTT.

This clonotype was seen a handful of times. For the CDR3, the DNA is TGTGCCAGCAGCCAAGGTCCCAGTCTAGCGGGGGAGACCCAGTACTTC. Translating gives CASSQGPSLAGETQYF. The V and J genes are TRBV3-1 and TRBJ2-5, with TRBD2 matching over 9 bases. This CDR3 region has 16 residues. The V gene end was trimmed by 1 base and the J gene end by 5 bases; junction bases not matched to a gene: 8. The germline V gene has CDR1 LGHDT and CDR2 YNNKEL (reference sequence).

The V and J genes are TRBV6-5 and TRBJ1-1; D uncertain. CDR3 size: 13 residues. The V gene lost 0 bases and the J gene lost 7 bases, with 9 bases spanning the gap. The germline V gene has CDR1 MNHEY and CDR2 SVGAGI. The CDR3 DNA is TGTGCCAGCAGTTACTCGATCGGCTTTGAAGCTTTCTTT. Amino acid sequence: CASSYSIGFEAFF.

This clonotype was counted a few times. The chain carries TRBV7-2 and TRBJ1-1, with no clear D. CDR1 and CDR2 (germline): SGHTA, FQGNSA. V was trimmed by 0 bases and J by 3 bases, leaving 11 bases between them. This CDR3 is built from 15 residues. CDR3 protein: CASSLAAGFYTEAFF. In DNA, the CDR3 is TGTGCCAGCAGCTTAGCTGCCGGATTTTACACTGAAGCTTTCTTT.

This clonotype was detected ten times or more. This CDR3 is CASSFGTYTNEQFF. The CDR3 region has the DNA TGTGCCAGCAGTTTCGGGACATATACCAATGAGCAGTTCTTC. The chain carries TRBV12-3 or TRBV12-4 and TRBJ2-1; D may be TRBD1 (6 bases). This CDR3 comprises 14 residues. The V gene lost 3 bases and the J gene lost 6 bases, with 12 bases spanning the gap.

The CDR3: CASSQALGGRARDEQFF. The DNA of the CDR3 is TGTGCCAGCAGCCAAGCTCTTGGCGGGAGGGCCCGGGATGAGCAGTTCTTC. The chain employs TRBV4-2 and TRBJ2-1; 9 nucleotides match TRBD2. CDR1 and CDR2 (germline): LGHNA, YNFKEQ. J was trimmed by 8 bases and V by 1 base; bases with no gene match: 12. This CDR3 comprises 17 residues.

This clonotype was seen repeatedly, ten times or more. The chain links TRBV7-9 to TRBJ2-7, with 7 positions matching TRBD1. The CDR3 consists of 13 residues. V shed 3 bases and J 5 bases; nucleotides not matched to a gene: 4. Germline values: CDR1 SEHNR, CDR2 FQNEAQ (reference sequence). DNA of the CDR3: TGTGCCAGCAGCTTGACAGGGTCCGACGAGCAGTACTTC. Amino acid sequence: CASSLTGSDEQYF.

A few counts support this clonotype. The V gene is TRBV20-1, the J gene TRBJ2-3; D remains ambiguous. The V end was cut by 6 bases, the J end by 11 bases, with 27 bases between. The CDR3 length is 15 residues. The germline CDR1 and CDR2 sequences are DFQATT and SNEGSKA (reference sequence). CDR3 bases: TGCAGTGCCACCATATTGGCCCGGGCTAGGTTTGGGCAGTATTTT. Translated: CSATILARARFGQYF.

This clonotype was counted a single time. This sequence may be a read error, since a much larger clone differs from it by one base. The rearrangement uses TRBV4-3 and TRBJ2-1; 7 nucleotides align to TRBD2. Germline loops: CDR1 LGHNA, CDR2 YSLEER. V lost 1 base and J lost 5; bases outside the gene matches: 11. This CDR3 has 17 residues. The CDR3, as DNA: TGCGCCAGCAGCCAAGGTTTAGGGCGGGAGTGGGACAATGAGCAGTTCTTC. It codes for CASSQGLGREWDNEQFF.

This clonotype was recorded at least ten times. The chain is built from TRBV2 and TRBJ2-7; the D gene is possibly TRBD2 (5 bases). Per the germline V gene, CDR1 is SNHLY and CDR2 is FYNNEI. This CDR3 region has 12 residues. Trimming removed 7 bases at V and 3 bases at J, with 10 bases between. CDR3 residues: CASTGSDYEQYF. CDR3 in DNA: TGTGCCAGCACGGGATCAGACTACGAGCAGTACTTC.

This chain uses TRBV14 with TRBJ2-7; 8 bases line up with TRBD1. Germline V gene lookup returns CDR1 SGHDN and CDR2 FVKESK. CDR3 length: 14 amino acids. V gave up 4 bases and J gave up 5 bases; unmatched junction bases: 7. CDR3 DNA: TGTGCCAGCAGCCTACGACAGGGGTTCGACGAGCAGTACTTC. Its translation: CASSLRQGFDEQYF.

This clonotype was recorded a few times. CDR3 in DNA: TGCGCCAGCAGCCGGACCTTCGGCAATCAGCCCCAGCATTTT. It codes for CASSRTFGNQPQHF. The rearrangement uses TRBV4-1 and TRBJ1-5; D gene uncertain. The CDR3 totals 14 residues. Germline CDR1 MGHRA, CDR2 YSYEKL. Between the trimmed V and J ends, which lost 4 bases and 2 bases, there was a span of 9 bases.

This chain links TRBV5-1 with TRBJ2-1; D possibly corresponds to TRBD2 (5 bases). CDR3 length equals 15 residues. Germline V gene data show CDR1 as SGHRS and CDR2 as YFSETQ. V was trimmed by 0 bases and J by 1 base, leaving 8 bases between them. CDR3 nucleotides: TGCGCCAGCAGCTTGGTGAGGGATTCCTACAATGAGCAGTTCTTC. It yields the protein CASSLVRDSYNEQFF.

The V gene is TRBV6-5, the J gene TRBJ2-7; 8 nucleotides match TRBD2. The CDR3 has 15 residues. With V trimmed by 4 bases and J by 7 bases, 12 bases remained unmatched. CDR1 is MNHEY, CDR2 SVGAGI, per germline. CDR3 region: CASSFPGTRGAEQYF. The CDR3 DNA follows: TGTGCCAGCAGTTTCCCCGGGACTAGGGGCGCGGAGCAGTACTTC.